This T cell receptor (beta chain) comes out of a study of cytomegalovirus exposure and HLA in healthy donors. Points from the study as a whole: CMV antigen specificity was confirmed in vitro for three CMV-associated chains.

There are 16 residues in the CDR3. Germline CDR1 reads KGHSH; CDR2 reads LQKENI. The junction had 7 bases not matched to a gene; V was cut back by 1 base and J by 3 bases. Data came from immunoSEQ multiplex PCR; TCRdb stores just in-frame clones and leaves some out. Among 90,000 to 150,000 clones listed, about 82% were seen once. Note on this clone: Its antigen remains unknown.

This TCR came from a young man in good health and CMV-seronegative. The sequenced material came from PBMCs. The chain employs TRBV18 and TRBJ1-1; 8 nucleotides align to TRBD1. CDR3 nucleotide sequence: TGTGCCAGCTCACCACGCAGGGGGCGGTTGGACACTGAAGCTTTCTTT. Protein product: CASSPRRGRLDTEAFF.